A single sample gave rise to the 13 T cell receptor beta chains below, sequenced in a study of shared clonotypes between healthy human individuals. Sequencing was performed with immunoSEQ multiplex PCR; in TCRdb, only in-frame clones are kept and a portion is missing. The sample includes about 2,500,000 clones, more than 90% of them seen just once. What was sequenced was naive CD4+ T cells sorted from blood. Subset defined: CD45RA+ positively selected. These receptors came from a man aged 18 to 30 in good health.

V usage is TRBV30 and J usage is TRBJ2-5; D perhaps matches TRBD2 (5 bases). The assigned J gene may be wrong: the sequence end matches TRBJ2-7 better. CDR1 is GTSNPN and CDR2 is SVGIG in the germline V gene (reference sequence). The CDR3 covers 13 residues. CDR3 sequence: CAWSVTGTYEQYF. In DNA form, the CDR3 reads TGTGCCTGGAGTGTTACGGGAACCTACGAGCAGTACTTC.

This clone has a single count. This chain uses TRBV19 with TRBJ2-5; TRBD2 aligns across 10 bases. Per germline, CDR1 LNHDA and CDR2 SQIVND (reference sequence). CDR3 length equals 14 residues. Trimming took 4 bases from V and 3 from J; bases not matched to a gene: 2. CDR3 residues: CASSTLAGEETQYF. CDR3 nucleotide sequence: TGTGCCAGTAGTACTCTAGCGGGAGAAGAGACCCAGTACTTC.

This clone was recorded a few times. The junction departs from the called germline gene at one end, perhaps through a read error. CDR3: CASSPDVGRGDF. In DNA, the CDR3 is TGTGCCAGCAGTCCAGATGTCGGCAGGGGGGACTTT. The chain has TRBV2 and TRBJ1-6, with 7 bases matching TRBD1. The CDR3 loop spans 12 amino acids. Germline CDR1 reads SNHLY; CDR2 reads FYNNEI.

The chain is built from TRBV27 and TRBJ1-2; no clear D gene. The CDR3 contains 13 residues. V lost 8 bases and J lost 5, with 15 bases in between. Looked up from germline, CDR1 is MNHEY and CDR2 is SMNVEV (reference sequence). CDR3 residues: CASRSRENYGYTF. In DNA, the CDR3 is TGTGCCAGCCGCTCTCGAGAGAATTATGGCTACACCTTC.

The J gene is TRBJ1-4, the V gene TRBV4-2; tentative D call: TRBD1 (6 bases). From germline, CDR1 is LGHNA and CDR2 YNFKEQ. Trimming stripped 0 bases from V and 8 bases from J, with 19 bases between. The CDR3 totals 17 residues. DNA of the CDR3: TGTGCCAGCAGCCAAGATACTAAACAGGGTGAGAGGGAAAAACTGTTTTTT. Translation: CASSQDTKQGEREKLFF.

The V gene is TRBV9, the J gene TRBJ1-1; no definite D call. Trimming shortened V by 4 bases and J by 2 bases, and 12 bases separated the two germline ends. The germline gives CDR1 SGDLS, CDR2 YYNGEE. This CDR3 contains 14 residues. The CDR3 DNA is TGTGCCAGCAGCCCTACGACGGGAAACACTGAAGCTTTCTTT. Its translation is CASSPTTGNTEAFF.

In DNA form, the CDR3 reads TGTGCCAGCAAGTCCCGCGCGGGGGGGGGCTGGGATGAGACCCAGTACTTC. Its translation is CASKSRAGGGWDETQYF. The chain couples TRBV5-4 to TRBJ2-5, with 9 bases aligning to TRBD2. The CDR3 totals 17 residues. Germline lookup yields CDR1 SGHNT and CDR2 YYREEE (reference sequence). Trimming removed 6 bases from V and 5 bases from J; junction bases left unmatched: 17.

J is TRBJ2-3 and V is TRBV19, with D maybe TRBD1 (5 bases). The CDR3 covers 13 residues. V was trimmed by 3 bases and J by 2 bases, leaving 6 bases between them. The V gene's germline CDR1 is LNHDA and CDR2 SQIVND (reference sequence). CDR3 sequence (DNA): TGTGCCAGTAGTATCAGGGACACAGATACGCAGTATTTT. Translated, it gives CASSIRDTDTQYF.

The CDR3, as DNA: TGTGCCTGGAGCGCCCCCGGGACAGCTAATTCACCCCTCCACTTT. Its translation: CAWSAPGTANSPLHF. This chain connects TRBV30 to TRBJ1-6; the match to TRBD1 covers 7 bases. After removal of 3 bases from V and 6 bases from J, the junction contained 8 bases not matched to a gene. This CDR3 region has 15 residues. Germline V lookup: CDR1 GTSNPN, CDR2 SVGIG (reference sequence).

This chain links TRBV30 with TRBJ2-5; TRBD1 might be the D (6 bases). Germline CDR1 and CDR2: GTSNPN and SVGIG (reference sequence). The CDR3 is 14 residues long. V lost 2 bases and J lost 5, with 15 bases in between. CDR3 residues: CAWSLQGSGETQYF. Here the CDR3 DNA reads TGTGCCTGGAGTCTACAGGGATCGGGTGAGACCCAGTACTTC.

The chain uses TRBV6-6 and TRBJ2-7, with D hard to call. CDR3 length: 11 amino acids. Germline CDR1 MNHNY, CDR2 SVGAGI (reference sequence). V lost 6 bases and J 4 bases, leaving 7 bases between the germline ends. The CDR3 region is CASRETYEQYF. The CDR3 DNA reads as TGTGCCAGCAGGGAAACATACGAGCAGTACTTC.

CDR3: CASSSKRDHSYEQYF. The CDR3 DNA sequence: TGTGCCAGCAGCTCGAAACGGGACCATTCCTACGAGCAGTACTTC. The V gene is TRBV5-4, the J gene TRBJ2-7; D may match TRBD1 or TRBD2 (5 bases each). The germline V gene has CDR1 SGHNT and CDR2 YYREEE (reference sequence). The CDR3 spans 15 residues. The V end lost 3 bases, the J end lost 1 base, and 14 bases lay between the germline ends.

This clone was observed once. Here the CDR3 reads CASSPRPGGLGLNTEAFF. The CDR3 DNA follows: TGTGCCAGCAGCCCTCGGCCGGGAGGCCTCGGACTGAACACTGAAGCTTTCTTT. The rearrangement uses TRBV7-9 and TRBJ1-1, with D unresolved. This CDR3 has 18 amino acids. Deletions cut 5 bases from V and 0 bases from J, with 22 bases between. The germline V gene has CDR1 SEHNR and CDR2 FQNEAQ (reference sequence).